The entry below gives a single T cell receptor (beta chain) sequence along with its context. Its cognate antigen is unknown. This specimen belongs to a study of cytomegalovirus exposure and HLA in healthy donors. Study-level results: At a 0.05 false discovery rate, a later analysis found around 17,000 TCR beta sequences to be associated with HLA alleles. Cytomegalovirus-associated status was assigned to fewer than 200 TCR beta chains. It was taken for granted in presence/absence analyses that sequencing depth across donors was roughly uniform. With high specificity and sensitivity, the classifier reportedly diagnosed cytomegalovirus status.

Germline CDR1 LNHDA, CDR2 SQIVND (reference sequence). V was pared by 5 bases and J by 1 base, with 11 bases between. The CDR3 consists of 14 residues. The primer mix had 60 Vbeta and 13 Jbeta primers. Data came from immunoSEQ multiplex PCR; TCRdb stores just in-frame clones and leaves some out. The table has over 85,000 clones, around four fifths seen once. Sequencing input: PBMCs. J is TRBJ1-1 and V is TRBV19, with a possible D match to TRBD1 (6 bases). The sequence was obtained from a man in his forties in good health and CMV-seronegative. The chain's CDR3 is CASSQRQENTEAFF. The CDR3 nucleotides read TGTGCCAGTAGTCAACGACAGGAGAACACTGAAGCTTTCTTT.